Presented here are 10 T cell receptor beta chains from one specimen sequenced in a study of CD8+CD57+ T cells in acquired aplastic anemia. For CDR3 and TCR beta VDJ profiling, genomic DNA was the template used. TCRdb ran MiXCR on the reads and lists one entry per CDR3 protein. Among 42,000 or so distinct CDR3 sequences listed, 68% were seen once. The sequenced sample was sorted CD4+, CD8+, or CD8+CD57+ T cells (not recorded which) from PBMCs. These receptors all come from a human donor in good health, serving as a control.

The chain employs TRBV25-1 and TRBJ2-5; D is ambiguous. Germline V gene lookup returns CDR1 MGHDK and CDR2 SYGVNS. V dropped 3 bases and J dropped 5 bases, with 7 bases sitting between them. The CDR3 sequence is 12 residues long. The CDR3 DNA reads TGTGCCAGCAGTGAGAAATGGGAGACCCAGTACTTC. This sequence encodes CASSEKWETQYF.

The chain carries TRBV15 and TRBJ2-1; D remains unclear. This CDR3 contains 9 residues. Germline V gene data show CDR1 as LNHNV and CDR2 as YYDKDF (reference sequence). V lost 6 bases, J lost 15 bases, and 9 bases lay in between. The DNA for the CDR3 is TGTGCCACCAGTCAAGGCATGTTCTTC. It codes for CATSQGMFF.

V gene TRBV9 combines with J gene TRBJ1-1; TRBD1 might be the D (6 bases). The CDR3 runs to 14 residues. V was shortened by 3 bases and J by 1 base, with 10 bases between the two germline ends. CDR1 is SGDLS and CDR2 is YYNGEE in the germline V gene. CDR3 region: CASSAGEENTEAFF. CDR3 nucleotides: TGTGCCAGCAGCGCAGGGGAGGAGAACACTGAAGCTTTCTTT.

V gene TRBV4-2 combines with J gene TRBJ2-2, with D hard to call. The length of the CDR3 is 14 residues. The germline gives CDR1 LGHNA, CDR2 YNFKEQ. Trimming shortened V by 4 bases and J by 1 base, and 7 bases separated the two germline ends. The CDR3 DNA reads TGTGCCAGCAGCCCTCGGAGGAACACCGGGGAGCTGTTTTTT. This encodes CASSPRRNTGELFF.

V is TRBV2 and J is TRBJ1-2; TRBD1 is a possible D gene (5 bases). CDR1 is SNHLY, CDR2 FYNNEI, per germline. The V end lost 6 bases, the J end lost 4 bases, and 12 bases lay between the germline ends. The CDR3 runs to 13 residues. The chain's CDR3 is CASSLTGPYGYTF. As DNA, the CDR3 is TGTGCCAGCAGCTTGACGGGACCCTATGGCTACACCTTC.

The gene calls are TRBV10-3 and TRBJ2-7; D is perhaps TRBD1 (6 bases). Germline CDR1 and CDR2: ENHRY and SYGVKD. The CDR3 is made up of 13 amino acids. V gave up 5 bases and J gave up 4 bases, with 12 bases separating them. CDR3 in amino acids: CAISQGSRYEQYV. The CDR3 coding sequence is TGTGCCATCAGTCAGGGGAGTCGGTACGAGCAGTACGTC.

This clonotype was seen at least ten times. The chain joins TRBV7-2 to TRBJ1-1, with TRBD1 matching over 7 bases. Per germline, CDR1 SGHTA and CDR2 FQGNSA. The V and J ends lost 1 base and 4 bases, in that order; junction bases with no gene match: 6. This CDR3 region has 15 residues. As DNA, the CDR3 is TGTGCCAGCAGCTTAGTAACAGGGGAACCCACTGAAGCTTTCTTT. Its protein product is CASSLVTGEPTEAFF.

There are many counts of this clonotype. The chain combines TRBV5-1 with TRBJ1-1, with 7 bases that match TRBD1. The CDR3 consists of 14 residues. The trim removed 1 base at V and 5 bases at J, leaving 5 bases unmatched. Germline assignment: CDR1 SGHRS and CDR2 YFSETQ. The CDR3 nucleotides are TGCGCCAGCAGCTTGACAGGGGCTAGTACTGAAGCTTTCTTT. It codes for CASSLTGASTEAFF.

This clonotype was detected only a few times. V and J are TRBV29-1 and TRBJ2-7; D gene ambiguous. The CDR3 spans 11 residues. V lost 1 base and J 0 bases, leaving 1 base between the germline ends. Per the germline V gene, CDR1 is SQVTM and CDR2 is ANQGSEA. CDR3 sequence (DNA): TGCAGCGTTGAAGCCTCCTACGAGCAGTACTTC. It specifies CSVEASYEQYF.

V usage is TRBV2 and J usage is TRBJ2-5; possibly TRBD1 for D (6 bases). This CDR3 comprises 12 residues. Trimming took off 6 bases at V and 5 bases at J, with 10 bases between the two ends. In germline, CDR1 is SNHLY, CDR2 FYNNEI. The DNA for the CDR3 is TGTGCCAGCAGACAGGGTGGGGAGACCCAGTACTTC. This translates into CASRQGGETQYF.